This T cell receptor (beta chain) was recorded in a study of T-cell reconstitution after alpha-beta-depleted transplantation in children. V dropped 0 bases and J dropped 4 bases, with 10 bases sitting between them. The length of the CDR3 is 16 residues. The V gene's germline CDR1 is LGHNA and CDR2 YNFKEQ. A library of TCRbeta sequences, prepared with unique molecular identifiers, was generated. TCRdb processed the PCR reads anew with MiXCR; each CDR3 protein has one entry. The sample yields about 460,000 distinct CDR3 sequences, about 10% seen once. The clonotype originates from a female patient between 2 and 15 years old who had a stem cell transplant for aplastic anemia, so the T cells may come from the graft donor. The sequenced sample was PBMCs, mostly from graft donor cells, obtained 180 days after TCRalphabeta/CD19-depleted stem cell transplant. The chain has TRBV4-2 and TRBJ2-6; D possibly corresponds to TRBD1 (5 bases). Here the CDR3 DNA reads TGTGCCAGCAGCCAAGATTCAGGGAAGGGGGCCAACGTCCTGACTTTC. The encoded protein is CASSQDSGKGANVLTF.